Following are 32 T cell receptor beta chains from one sample sequenced in a study of T cell responses to AZD1222 COVID-19 vaccine. Produced via immunoSEQ multiplex PCR; TCRdb's table is partial and in-frame only. This table has about 140,000 clones, roughly 93% appearing once. The sample in question was peripheral blood, obtained 28 days after the second AZD1222 dose. The receptors shown here come from an adult who received the AZD1222 COVID-19 vaccine.

The gene calls are TRBV7-6 and TRBJ1-3; 10 positions agree with TRBD1. The V segment lost 3 bases and the J segment 6 bases; nucleotides outside the gene matches: 5. CDR3 length: 15 residues. CDR1 SGHVS and CDR2 FNYEAQ come from the germline V gene. CDR3 in DNA: TGTGCCAGCAGCTTGGCCGGGACAGGGGTAAACACCATATATTTT. Residues: CASSLAGTGVNTIYF.

The CDR3 DNA is TGTGCCAGCAGTGCAACTGGACAGGGGCCCCATCAGCCCCAGCATTTT. It translates to CASSATGQGPHQPQHF. The rearrangement uses TRBV28 and TRBJ1-5; 9 bases are shared with TRBD1. V lost 5 bases to trimming and J lost 5 bases; unmatched junction nucleotides: 10. The germline gives CDR1 MDHEN, CDR2 SYDVKM. The CDR3 extends over 16 amino acids.

The genes are TRBV6-5 and TRBJ1-1, with D possibly matching TRBD1 (6 bases). The V gene's germline CDR1 is MNHEY and CDR2 SVGAGI. The CDR3 is 14 residues long. CDR3 residues: CATSGAGENTEAFF. The CDR3 DNA follows: TGTGCGACCTCGGGGGCGGGAGAGAACACTGAAGCTTTCTTT.

The chain recombines TRBV24-1 with TRBJ1-2; tentatively, D is TRBD1 (5 bases). Germline loops: CDR1 KGHDR, CDR2 SFDVKD. V was trimmed by 4 bases and J by 14 bases, leaving 16 bases between them. The CDR3 loop spans 12 amino acids. The CDR3 spells CATSEFGHLLTF. The CDR3 bases are TGTGCCACCAGTGAATTTGGACACCTCTTGACCTTC.

The V gene is TRBV6-2 or TRBV6-3, the J gene TRBJ1-2; 7 bases map to TRBD1. This CDR3 has 14 amino acids. The V segment lost 4 bases and the J segment 4 bases; nucleotides outside the gene matches: 6. Germline lookup yields CDR1 MNHEY and CDR2 SVGEGT. The CDR3 here is CASSFYRDSYGYTF. The CDR3 bases are TGTGCCAGCAGTTTCTACCGGGACAGCTATGGCTACACCTTC.

The J gene is TRBJ2-7, the V gene TRBV15; D perhaps matches TRBD2 (5 bases). CDR3 size: 15 residues. The germline CDR1 and CDR2 sequences are LNHNV and YYDKDF (reference sequence). V was trimmed by 1 base and J by 5 bases, leaving 15 bases between them. The CDR3 DNA follows: TGTGCCACCAGCAGAGGAGGGCGTCGGACTGACGAGCAGTACGTC. Translated, it gives CATSRGGRRTDEQYV.

The chain couples TRBV3-1 (or the pseudogene TRBV3-2) to TRBJ2-5; D assignment may be TRBD1 or TRBD2 (5 bases each). V shed 3 bases and J shed 5 bases, with 22 bases lying between them. There are 17 residues in the CDR3. Germline V CDR1 and CDR2: LGHDT, YNNKEL (reference sequence). The CDR3 reads CASSHGTSPPLPETQYF. Here the CDR3 DNA reads TGTGCCAGCAGCCACGGGACCTCCCCCCCCCTGCCGGAGACCCAGTACTTC.

The V call is TRBV29-1, the J call TRBJ1-2; D is uncertain. CDR1 and CDR2 from the germline V gene are SQVTM and ANQGSEA. The CDR3 length is 12 residues. V was shortened by 3 bases and J by 1 base, with 6 bases between the two germline ends. CDR3: CSVESRNYGYTF. DNA of the CDR3: TGCAGCGTTGAGAGTCGTAACTATGGCTACACCTTC.

The chain is built from TRBV10-1 and TRBJ2-7; the D is unclear. This CDR3 contains 12 residues. V shed 0 bases and J shed 2 bases, with 2 bases lying between them. The germline CDR1 and CDR2 sequences are WNHNN and SYGVQD (reference sequence). CDR3 bases: TGCGCCAGCAGTGAGTCGCCCTACGAGCAGTACTTC. Residues: CASSESPYEQYF.

J is TRBJ2-7 and V is TRBV12-3 or TRBV12-4; D unclear. This CDR3 has 11 amino acids. Trimming removed 1 base from V and 5 bases from J, with 3 bases in between. CDR3 sequence (DNA): TGTGCCAGCAGTTTAGTCCACGAGCAGTACTTC. Protein: CASSLVHEQYF.

CDR3 bases: TGTGCCAGCTCGGGGACAGGGGCCTACGAGCAGTACTTC. Its protein is CASSGTGAYEQYF. This chain links TRBV18 with TRBJ2-7; 10 nucleotides line up with TRBD1. Trimming at V came to 6 bases and at J to 2 bases, leaving 1 base not matched to a gene. This CDR3 has 13 amino acids. CDR1 and CDR2 from the germline V gene are KGHSH and LQKENI. Full variable domain (outside the CDR3, taken from reference TRBV18 and TRBJ2-7): NAGVMQNPRHLVRRRGQEARLRCSPMKGHSHVYWYRQLPEEGLKFMVYLQKENIIDESGMPKERFSAEFPKEGPSILRIQQVVRGDSAAYFCASSGTGAYEQYFGPGTRLTVT.

This clone was seen once. The J gene is TRBJ2-7, the V gene TRBV5-1; TRBD2 matches 8 bases. CDR1 SGHRS and CDR2 YFSETQ come from the germline V gene. Trimming took 2 bases from V and 5 from J; bases not matched to a gene: 6. There are 14 residues in the CDR3. Written as DNA, the CDR3 is TGCGCCAGCAGCTTAGCGGGAGTCGGCCACGAGCAGTACTTC. Protein product: CASSLAGVGHEQYF.

The chain couples TRBV2 to TRBJ1-6, with 8 positions matching TRBD1. This CDR3 region has 17 residues. V was pared by 6 bases and J by 0 bases, with 7 bases of the junction left unmatched. Germline CDR1 reads SNHLY; CDR2 reads FYNNEI. This CDR3 is CASRPDRGSSYNSPLHF. The CDR3 region has the DNA TGTGCCAGCAGACCCGACAGGGGAAGCTCCTATAATTCACCCCTCCACTTT.

The chain recombines TRBV18 with TRBJ1-1; D gene unclear. Looked up from germline, CDR1 is KGHSH and CDR2 is LQKENI. The CDR3 covers 12 residues. V was shortened by 1 base and J by 6 bases, with 6 bases between the two germline ends. This CDR3 is CASSPQAPEAFF. CDR3 in DNA: TGTGCCAGCTCACCACAGGCCCCTGAAGCTTTCTTT.

The gene calls are TRBV18 and TRBJ1-1; D uncertain. Germline V lookup: CDR1 KGHSH, CDR2 LQKENI. The CDR3 has 14 residues. The V end was cut by 3 bases, the J end by 1 base, with 9 bases between. The CDR3: CASSPRTQNTEAFF. CDR3 DNA sequence: TGTGCCAGCTCACCGCGGACCCAGAACACTGAAGCTTTCTTT.

The V call is TRBV18, the J call TRBJ1-2; D gene uncertain. This CDR3 contains 13 residues. Germline V gene lookup returns CDR1 KGHSH and CDR2 LQKENI. The V gene lost 6 bases and the J gene lost 4 bases, with 12 bases spanning the gap. CDR3 in DNA: TGTGCCAGCTCCCTCGGGGTAGGCTATGGCTACACCTTC. As protein: CASSLGVGYGYTF.

CDR3 protein: CASSLLAGETGELFF. The CDR3 region has the DNA TGCGCCAGCAGCCTCCTCGCGGGGGAGACCGGGGAGCTGTTTTTT. The chain employs TRBV4-3 and TRBJ2-2; 7 nucleotides line up with TRBD2. Germline V gene lookup returns CDR1 LGHNA and CDR2 YSLEER. The CDR3 is made up of 15 amino acids. V was pared by 4 bases and J by 5 bases, with 7 bases of the junction left unmatched.

V and J are TRBV19 and TRBJ2-6; no clear D. The germline V gene encodes CDR1 LNHDA and CDR2 SQIVND (reference sequence). V lost 5 bases to trimming and J lost 2 bases, with 16 bases between them. CDR3 length: 17 amino acids. CDR3 loop: CASSPRTVLPGANVLTF. The CDR3 DNA sequence: TGTGCCAGTAGTCCGAGGACCGTTCTTCCTGGGGCCAACGTCCTGACTTTC. The full variable domain, completed using reference TRBV19 and TRBJ2-6, is DGGITQSPKYLFRKEGQNVTLSCEQNLNHDAMYWYRQDPGQGLRLIYYSQIVNDFQKGDIAEGYSVSREKKESFPLTVTSAQKNPTAFYLCASSPRTVLPGANVLTFGAGSRLTVL.

This chain connects TRBV7-9 to TRBJ2-2; unclear D gene. V was clipped by 1 base and J by 3 bases, with 6 bases between them. Germline CDR1 SEHNR, CDR2 FQNEAQ (reference sequence). The CDR3 sequence is 14 residues long. This chain's CDR3 is CASSLDRYTGELFF. CDR3 in DNA: TGTGCCAGCAGCTTAGACCGATACACCGGGGAGCTGTTTTTT. The full variable domain, rest sourced from reference TRBV7-9 and TRBJ2-2, is DTGVSQNPRHKITKRGQNVTFRCDPISEHNRLYWYRQTLGQGPEFLTYFQNEAQLEKSRLLSDRFSAERPKGSFSTLEIQRTEQGDSAMYLCASSLDRYTGELFFGEGSRLTVL.

This rearrangement joins TRBV11-1 to TRBJ2-3; D is ambiguous. Germline values: CDR1 SGHAT, CDR2 FQDESV (reference sequence). Trimming shortened V by 2 bases and J by 6 bases, and 15 bases separated the two germline ends. The CDR3 is made up of 15 amino acids. The CDR3 DNA reads TGTGCCAGCAGCTTACCACGCGTCCGGGCGGATACGCAGTATTTT. Its translation is CASSLPRVRADTQYF.

The chain carries TRBV3-1 (or the pseudogene TRBV3-2) and TRBJ1-5; D is uncertain. The CDR3 is 15 residues long. Germline V gene lookup returns CDR1 LGHDT and CDR2 YNNKEL (reference sequence). V lost 0 bases and J lost 3, with 9 bases in between. In DNA form, the CDR3 reads TGTGCCAGCAGCCAAGATCCCGACGACAATCAGCCCCAGCATTTT. Encoded protein: CASSQDPDDNQPQHF.

This clone appeared a single time. V gene TRBV24-1 combines with J gene TRBJ1-2; possibly TRBD1 for D (5 bases). Trimming took off 1 base at V and 9 bases at J, with 11 bases between the two ends. This CDR3 region has 13 residues. Germline V gene sequence: CDR1 KGHDR, CDR2 SFDVKD. For the CDR3, the DNA is TGTGCCACCAGTGATTTCCAGGGAGGAAGCTACACCTTC. It translates to CATSDFQGGSYTF.

This chain connects TRBV10-3 to TRBJ1-3; a possible D gene is TRBD1 (5 bases). The germline V and J ends were trimmed by 7 bases and 4 bases, with 14 bases remaining between them. Germline V gene sequence: CDR1 ENHRY, CDR2 SYGVKD. This CDR3 comprises 14 residues. The DNA of the CDR3 is TGTGCCATCATGGTCGGGGCGCGAGGAAACACCATATATTTT. As protein: CAIMVGARGNTIYF.

This chain connects TRBV6-4 to TRBJ1-2; weak D call: TRBD1 (5 bases). Per germline, CDR1 MRHNA and CDR2 SNTAGT. V lost 3 bases, J lost 4 bases, and 15 bases lay in between. CDR3 length: 15 residues. The CDR3 region is CASSEGGQGGYGYTF. Here the CDR3 DNA reads TGTGCCAGCAGTGAGGGCGGGCAGGGCGGCTATGGCTACACCTTC.

The gene calls are TRBV6-9 and TRBJ1-2, with D perhaps TRBD1 (6 bases). Germline CDR1 and CDR2: MNHGY and SVAAGI. V was shortened by 6 bases and J by 7 bases, with 9 bases between the two germline ends. The CDR3 is 11 residues long. The CDR3 loop reads CASRQGFGYTF. The DNA for the CDR3 is TGTGCCAGCAGGCAGGGGTTTGGCTACACCTTC.

This clone appeared a single time. This chain joins TRBV29-1 and TRBJ1-2, with 7 nucleotides matching TRBD1. In germline, CDR1 is SQVTM, CDR2 ANQGSEA. The CDR3 is 13 amino acids. With 7 bases clipped from V and 7 bases from J, the junction kept 12 bases outside the gene matches. The CDR3 DNA follows: TGCAGCGCCCCTTTGATGACAGGGATTGGCTACACCTTC. This gives the protein CSAPLMTGIGYTF.

The chain links TRBV6-6 to TRBJ2-7; the D gene could be TRBD1 or TRBD2 (5 bases each). From germline, CDR1 is MNHNY and CDR2 SVGAGI (reference sequence). This CDR3 region has 13 residues. The V end was cut by 6 bases, the J end by 7 bases, with 16 bases between. The CDR3 nucleotides are TGTGCCAGCAGCCCGGGACCCGAGGAGGAGCAGTACTTC. It yields the protein CASSPGPEEEQYF.

The chain employs TRBV30 and TRBJ1-1; D is possibly TRBD1 (5 bases). CDR3 size: 11 residues. V was trimmed by 4 bases and J by 10 bases, leaving 13 bases between them. The germline V gene has CDR1 GTSNPN and CDR2 SVGIG (reference sequence). For the CDR3, the DNA is TGTGCCTGGACCTTTTCCGGGGGAGCTTTCTTT. Translated, it gives CAWTFSGGAFF.

This clone was counted once. The V call is TRBV28, the J call TRBJ1-4; tentatively, D is TRBD1 (5 bases). The CDR3 runs to 19 residues. V shed 6 bases and J shed 0 bases, with 23 bases lying between them. Germline V gene data show CDR1 as MDHEN and CDR2 as SYDVKM. CDR3: CASSPGGFDSISTNEKLFF. In nucleotides, the CDR3 is TGTGCCAGCAGCCCGGGGGGATTCGACAGCATCTCAACTAATGAAAAACTGTTTTTT.

This clone was seen only once. The rearrangement links TRBV28 to TRBJ2-5; D unclear. Germline lookup yields CDR1 MDHEN and CDR2 SYDVKM. This CDR3 region has 14 residues. V was clipped by 3 bases and J by 5 bases, with 13 bases between them. The CDR3 is CASSFQVSEETQYF. CDR3 coding DNA: TGTGCCAGCAGTTTCCAGGTCAGTGAGGAGACCCAGTACTTC.

The chain carries TRBV18 and TRBJ2-1; D is tentatively TRBD1 or TRBD2 (6 bases each). V gave up 1 base and J gave up 6 bases, with 16 bases separating them. Germline CDR1 KGHSH, CDR2 LQKENI. This CDR3 contains 16 residues. This CDR3 reads CASSPRGGGFFNEQFF. CDR3 in DNA: TGTGCCAGCTCACCACGAGGAGGGGGGTTTTTCAATGAGCAGTTCTTC.

V and J are TRBV4-3 and TRBJ2-3; possible D gene TRBD2, 5 bases. V dropped 1 base and J dropped 2 bases, with 13 bases sitting between them. Germline-derived CDR1 and CDR2 are LGHNA and YSLEER. The CDR3 runs to 16 residues. In nucleotides, the CDR3 is TGCGCCAGCAGCCAAGGTTGGGCGGGCTCCACAGATACGCAGTATTTT. This encodes CASSQGWAGSTDTQYF.